The 21 T cell receptor beta chains below come from one sample, sequenced in a study of CXCR3-negative and CXCR3-positive naive CD8 T cells. Researchers prepared the TRB cDNA libraries using 5' RACE with UMI labels. TCRdb reprocessed the 5' RACE reads and keeps a single row for each CDR3 protein, giving no DNA. Its clone listing holds 5,000 to 6,500 distinct CDR3 sequences. Overall study results and limits: For CXCR3-positive naive cells, TRB CDR3s were more hydrophobic than those of CXCR3-negative naive cells.

Their target antigens are unknown. The material sequenced was naive CXCR3+ CD8+ T cells from blood. The subset here: CD45RO-CCR7+CD27+CD95- naive CD8+ T cells expressing CXCR3 (TNR3+). The receptors here all came from a human donor in good health. Some clones in this sample may be carry-over from other donors' samples.

This chain links TRBV19 with TRBJ1-1. This CDR3 spans 13 amino acids. Germline assignment: CDR1 LNHDA and CDR2 SQIVND (reference sequence). The CDR3 sequence: CASSIGMNTEAFF.

This clonotype is medium-sized by frequency. This sequence joins TRBV4-1 and TRBJ2-1; TCRdb's D call, TRBD2, is unchecked because there is no DNA. The CDR3 contains 12 residues. Germline CDR1 and CDR2: MGHRA and YSYEKL. The chain's CDR3 is CASGSGGDEQFF.

The chain is built from TRBV7-8 and TRBJ2-1. The CDR3 length is 17 residues. Germline V CDR1 and CDR2: SGHVS, FQNEAQ. The CDR3: CASSLEAPNSSWREQFF.

The chain carries TRBV12-3 or TRBV12-4 and TRBJ1-1; TCRdb reports TRBD1, a call that lacks DNA to check it against. The CDR3 has 15 residues. The CDR3 sequence is CASGALTVMNTEAFF.

Judged by frequency, this clonotype is medium-sized. CDR3 sequence: CASSPLSVGRAVNEQFF. V is TRBV28 and J is TRBJ2-1; the D call of TRBD2 rests on TCRdb alone, since no DNA is present to check it. This CDR3 comprises 17 residues. The V gene's germline CDR1 is MDHEN and CDR2 SYDVKM.

This chain uses TRBV7-6 with TRBJ2-1; TCRdb reports TRBD1, a call that lacks DNA to check it against. Germline V gene sequence: CDR1 SGHVS, CDR2 FNYEAQ. The CDR3 length is 13 residues. The CDR3 reads CASSLDRNNEQFF.

The chain employs TRBV11-2 and TRBJ2-2. Germline V gene sequence: CDR1 SGHAT, CDR2 FQNNGV. The CDR3 runs 15 residues. The CDR3 region is CASSLVPRDTGELFF.

Frequency places this clonotype as medium-sized. The J gene is TRBJ2-7, the V gene TRBV9; the D call from TCRdb, TRBD1, cannot be confirmed without DNA. In germline, CDR1 is SGDLS, CDR2 YYNGEE. This CDR3 has 15 amino acids. The CDR3 loop reads CASSVGWDTPYEQYF.

V is TRBV11-2 and J is TRBJ2-1; TCRdb names TRBD1, which stays unverified in the absence of DNA. The CDR3 spans 11 residues. Germline values: CDR1 SGHAT, CDR2 FQNNGV. This chain's CDR3 is CASSPDSDGFF.

By frequency, this clonotype is medium-sized. The V gene is TRBV6-6, the J gene TRBJ2-1; TCRdb selects TRBD1, and the lack of DNA leaves this call unchecked. Germline lookup yields CDR1 MNHNY and CDR2 SVGAGI (reference sequence). This CDR3 is built from 16 residues. The CDR3 sequence: CASSYGQGGSYNEQFF.

The rearrangement links TRBV5-4 to TRBJ2-1; TCRdb's D gene call, TRBD2, goes unchecked for lack of DNA. This CDR3 region has 18 residues. CDR1 SGHNT and CDR2 YYREEE come from the germline V gene (reference sequence). This chain's CDR3 is CASSLLSPSGTFGDEQFF.

This clonotype shows up as medium-sized by frequency. This chain links TRBV29-1 with TRBJ1-2. Germline CDR1 SQVTM, CDR2 ANQGSEA. There are 15 residues in the CDR3. The CDR3 spells CSAKPTSFRKDGYTF.

Its frequency marks this clonotype as medium-sized. The V gene is TRBV29-1, the J gene TRBJ2-1. The CDR3 is made up of 11 amino acids. Per germline, CDR1 SQVTM and CDR2 ANQGSEA. Here the CDR3 reads CSVERRNEQFF.

The V gene is TRBV2, the J gene TRBJ2-7; as DNA is missing, the TRBD1 call by TCRdb cannot be tested. The CDR3 runs to 15 residues. From germline, CDR1 is SNHLY and CDR2 FYNNEI. CDR3 region: CASPRDQGSPYEQYF. Based on the CDR3 plus reference TRBV2 and TRBJ2-7, the full variable domain is EPEVTQTPSHQVTQMGQEVILRCVPISNHLYFYWYRQILGQKVEFLVSFYNNEISEKSEIFDDQFSVERPDGSNFTLKIRSTKLEDSAMYFCASPRDQGSPYEQYFGPGTRLTVT.

This clonotype counts as medium-sized by frequency. The chain combines TRBV7-2 with TRBJ1-2; the D call from TCRdb, TRBD1, cannot be confirmed without DNA. Germline CDR1 reads SGHTA; CDR2 reads FQGNSA. The CDR3 has 12 amino acids. CDR3 region: CASSSPGGGYTF.

The chain uses TRBV4-1 and TRBJ1-2; with no DNA, the TCRdb D assignment of TRBD1 cannot be verified. Germline V CDR1 and CDR2: MGHRA, YSYEKL. The CDR3 has 13 amino acids. The CDR3 is CASSFPGDRDYTF.

This clonotype is identified as medium-sized from frequency. The chain has TRBV29-1 and TRBJ2-2; TCRdb picks TRBD1, but there is no DNA to check that call. Germline CDR1 reads SQVTM; CDR2 reads ANQGSEA. CDR3 length equals 13 residues. CDR3 sequence: CSVERATGGELFF.

Measured by frequency, this clonotype is medium-sized (0.01 to 0.1%). The J gene is TRBJ2-5, the V gene TRBV5-1. The CDR3 extends over 13 amino acids. CDR1 SGHRS and CDR2 YFSETQ come from the germline V gene. Here the CDR3 reads CASTEPYQETQYF.

Judged by frequency, this clonotype is large. CDR3 region: CAISPGGGSNQPQHF. The rearrangement uses TRBV10-3 and TRBJ1-5. The CDR3 has 15 residues. Per the germline V gene, CDR1 is ENHRY and CDR2 is SYGVKD.

Judged by frequency, this clonotype is medium-sized. The gene calls are TRBV7-6 and TRBJ2-3; TCRdb outputs TRBD2, but without DNA this stays unchecked. This CDR3 comprises 14 residues. Germline V gene lookup returns CDR1 SGHVS and CDR2 FNYEAQ. The CDR3 sequence is CASSRGAGEDTQYF.

The V and J genes are TRBV12-3 or TRBV12-4 and TRBJ2-1; TCRdb's D gene call, TRBD1, goes unchecked for lack of DNA. The CDR3 runs to 15 residues. CDR3 sequence reads: CASSWGGRSYNEQFF.